This T cell receptor beta chain derives from a study of blood T cell repertoires in COVID-19. About the research overall: Whether acute or convalescent, the COVID-19 samples came from the United States, Italy and Spain. PBMCs, B-cell-depleted T cells, or T cells were the source of the cDNA or gDNA that made up the material.

Study processing details: Scientists estimated how many nucleated cells there were by amplifying reference gene primers. Measured with immunoSEQ multiplex PCR; TCRdb has only the in-frame clones, and not every one. The DNA was the basis for D and trimming; V, J and clone size are from that table. The sample shows some 310,000 clones, around 90% of them seen only once. Germline CDR1 reads SQVTM; CDR2 reads ANQGSEA. The germline V and J ends were trimmed by 4 bases and 12 bases, with 16 bases remaining between them. The CDR3 is 11 residues long. This TCR was sampled from a man aged 45-60 years with active or convalescent COVID-19. This chain uses TRBV29-1 with TRBJ2-7; no clear D. Sequencing input: peripheral blood. The CDR3 DNA reads TGCAGCGTTGGCCACTCCACGGGTCTGTACTTC. Translation: CSVGHSTGLYF.